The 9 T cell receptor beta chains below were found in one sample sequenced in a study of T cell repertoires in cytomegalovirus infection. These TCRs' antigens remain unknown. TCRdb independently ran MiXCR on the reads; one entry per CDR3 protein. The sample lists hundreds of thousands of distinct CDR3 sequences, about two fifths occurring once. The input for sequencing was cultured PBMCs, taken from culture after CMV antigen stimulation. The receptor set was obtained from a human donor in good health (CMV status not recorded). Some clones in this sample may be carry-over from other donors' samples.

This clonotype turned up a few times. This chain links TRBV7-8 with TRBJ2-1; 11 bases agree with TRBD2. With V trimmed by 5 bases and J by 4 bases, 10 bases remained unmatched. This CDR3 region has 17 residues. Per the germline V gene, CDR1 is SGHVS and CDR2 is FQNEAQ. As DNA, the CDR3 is TGTGCCAGCAGCCCAACCAGACTAGCGGGATTTTACAATGAGCAGTTCTTC. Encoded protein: CASSPTRLAGFYNEQFF.

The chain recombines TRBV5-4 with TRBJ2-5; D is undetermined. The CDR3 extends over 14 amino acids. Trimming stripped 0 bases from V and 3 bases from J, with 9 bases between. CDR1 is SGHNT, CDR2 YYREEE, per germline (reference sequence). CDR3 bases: TGTGCCAGCAGCTTGGCCAATCAGGAAGAGACCCAGTACTTC. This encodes CASSLANQEETQYF.

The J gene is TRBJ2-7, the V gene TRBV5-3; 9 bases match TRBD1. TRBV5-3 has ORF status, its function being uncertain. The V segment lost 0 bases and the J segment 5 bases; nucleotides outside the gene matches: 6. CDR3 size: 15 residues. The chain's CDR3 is CARSLASQGADEQYF. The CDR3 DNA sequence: TGTGCCAGAAGCTTGGCTTCACAGGGGGCCGACGAGCAGTACTTC.

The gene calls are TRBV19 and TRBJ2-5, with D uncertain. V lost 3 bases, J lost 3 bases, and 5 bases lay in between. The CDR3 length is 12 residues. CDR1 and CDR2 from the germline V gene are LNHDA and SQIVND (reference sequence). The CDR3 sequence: CASSMRKETQYF. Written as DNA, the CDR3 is TGTGCCAGTAGTATGAGAAAAGAGACCCAGTACTTC.

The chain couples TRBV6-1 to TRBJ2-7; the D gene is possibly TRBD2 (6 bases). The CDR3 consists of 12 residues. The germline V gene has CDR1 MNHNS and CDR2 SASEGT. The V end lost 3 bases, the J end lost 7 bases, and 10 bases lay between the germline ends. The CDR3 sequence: CASSDDGGEQYF. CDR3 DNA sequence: TGTGCCAGCAGTGACGACGGAGGGGAGCAGTACTTC.

The CDR3 here is CASSQEQAGSGANVLTF. CDR3 coding DNA: TGCGCCAGCAGCCAAGAGCAGGCAGGTAGTGGGGCCAACGTCCTGACTTTC. The V call is TRBV4-3, the J call TRBJ2-6, with D hard to call. V lost 0 bases and J lost 3, with 12 bases in between. The CDR3 consists of 17 residues. The germline V gene encodes CDR1 LGHNA and CDR2 YSLEER.

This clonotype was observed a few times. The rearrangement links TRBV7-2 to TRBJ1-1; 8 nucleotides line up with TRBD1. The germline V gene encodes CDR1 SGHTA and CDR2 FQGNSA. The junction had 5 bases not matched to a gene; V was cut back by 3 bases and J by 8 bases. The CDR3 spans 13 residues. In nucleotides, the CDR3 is TGTGCCAGCAGCTTTAACGACAGGGGCGAAGCTTTCTTT. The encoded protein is CASSFNDRGEAFF. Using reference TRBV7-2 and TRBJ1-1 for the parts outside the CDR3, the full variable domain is GAGVSQSPSNKVTEKGKDVELRCDPISGHTALYWYRQSLGQGLEFLIYFQGNSAPDKSGLPSDRFSAERTGGSVSTLTIQRTQQEDSAVYLCASSFNDRGEAFFGQGTRLTVV.

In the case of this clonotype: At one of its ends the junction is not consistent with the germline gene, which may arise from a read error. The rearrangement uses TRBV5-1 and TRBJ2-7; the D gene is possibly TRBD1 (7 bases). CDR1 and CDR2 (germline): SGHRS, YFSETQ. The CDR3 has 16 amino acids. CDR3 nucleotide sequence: TGCCCCAGCAGCAAGGAGGGGGCAACAAGCTCCTACGAGCAGTACTTC. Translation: CPSSKEGATSSYEQYF.

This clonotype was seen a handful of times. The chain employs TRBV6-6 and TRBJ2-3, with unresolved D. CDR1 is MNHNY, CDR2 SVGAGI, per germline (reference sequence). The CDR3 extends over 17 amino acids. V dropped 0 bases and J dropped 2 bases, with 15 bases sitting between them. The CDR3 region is CASSYSGARTITDTQYF. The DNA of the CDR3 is TGTGCCAGCAGTTACTCGGGTGCCCGGACGATCACAGATACGCAGTATTTT.